The 14 T cell receptor beta chains presented below share a single source sample, sequenced in a study of blood T cell repertoires in COVID-19. Some clones are missing from TCRdb's copy, which holds only in-frame ones; the method was immunoSEQ multiplex PCR. The table lists roughly 98,000 clones, 82% of them singletons, with around 9.9% in the top ten. Input material: peripheral blood. These TCRs come from a man between 70 and 80 years old with active or convalescent COVID-19.

This sequence joins TRBV7-9 and TRBJ2-7, with D hard to call. Germline CDR1 is SEHNR and CDR2 is FQNEAQ (reference sequence). V was clipped by 1 base and J by 12 bases, with 10 bases between them. The CDR3 loop spans 11 amino acids. Here the CDR3 reads CASSLGVARYF. The CDR3, as DNA: TGTGCCAGCAGCTTAGGCGTCGCCCGGTACTTC.

The chain recombines TRBV5-1 with TRBJ2-1; tentatively, D is TRBD2 (5 bases). This CDR3 contains 17 residues. Trimming shortened V by 4 bases and J by 0 bases, and 17 bases separated the two germline ends. Germline assignment: CDR1 SGHRS and CDR2 YFSETQ. The CDR3 DNA reads as TGCGCCAGCAGCGGGAAGGACTTCTCGAGCTCCTACAATGAGCAGTTCTTC. As protein: CASSGKDFSSSYNEQFF.

The chain uses TRBV5-6 and TRBJ1-1; D is ambiguous. V gave up 0 bases and J gave up 0 bases, with 9 bases separating them. The CDR3 sequence is 15 residues long. Germline loops: CDR1 SGHDT, CDR2 YYEEEE. The CDR3 DNA sequence: TGTGCCAGCAGCTTGGCCCCAGTCATGAACACTGAAGCTTTCTTT. Its translation: CASSLAPVMNTEAFF.

The chain couples TRBV3-1 (or the pseudogene TRBV3-2) to TRBJ1-3; D might be TRBD1 (5 bases). V gave up 0 bases and J gave up 4 bases, with 7 bases separating them. There are 14 residues in the CDR3. Germline-derived CDR1 and CDR2 are LGHDT and YNNKEL (reference sequence). CDR3 region: CASSQEGLGNTIYF. The CDR3 DNA sequence: TGTGCCAGCAGCCAAGAGGGGCTAGGAAACACCATATATTTT.

The rearrangement uses TRBV6-5 and TRBJ1-2; 7 bases are a match to TRBD1. Trimming removed 6 bases from V and 4 bases from J; junction bases left unmatched: 11. The germline V gene encodes CDR1 MNHEY and CDR2 SVGAGI. The CDR3 runs 15 residues. CDR3: CASSQTGFTLYGYTF. The CDR3 region has the DNA TGTGCCAGCAGCCAGACAGGGTTTACTCTCTATGGCTACACCTTC.

The gene calls are TRBV6-5 and TRBJ2-2; 10 bases are shared with TRBD1. Unmatched junction bases numbered 0, after V lost 11 bases and J lost 0 bases. This CDR3 comprises 13 residues. The germline V gene has CDR1 MNHEY and CDR2 SVGAGI. The CDR3, as DNA: TGTGCCGGACAGGGGGCGAACACCGGGGAGCTGTTTTTT. This sequence encodes CAGQGANTGELFF.

This chain connects TRBV18 to TRBJ2-5; 12 nucleotides line up with TRBD1. The CDR3 consists of 17 residues. The germline CDR1 and CDR2 sequences are KGHSH and LQKENI. Unmatched junction bases numbered 6, after V lost 0 bases and J lost 4 bases. Written as DNA, the CDR3 is TGTGCCAGCTCACCACCAAAGGGACAGGGGGCCGGAGAGACCCAGTACTTC. It codes for CASSPPKGQGAGETQYF.

The chain is built from TRBV5-1 and TRBJ1-2, with 9 positions matching TRBD1. The CDR3 runs 15 residues. Germline CDR1 and CDR2: SGHRS and YFSETQ. V shed 4 bases and J 6 bases; nucleotides not matched to a gene: 10. The CDR3 here is CASSTQEQGAHGYTF. CDR3 bases: TGCGCCAGCAGCACCCAAGAACAGGGGGCTCATGGCTACACCTTC.

The gene calls are TRBV10-3 and TRBJ2-3, with 8 bases aligning to TRBD2. Germline values: CDR1 ENHRY, CDR2 SYGVKD. The CDR3 is made up of 16 amino acids. The V gene end was trimmed by 7 bases and the J gene end by 0 bases; junction bases not matched to a gene: 9. The CDR3: CAITRVAGGSTDTQYF. The CDR3 DNA follows: TGTGCCATCACGAGGGTGGCGGGGGGAAGCACAGATACGCAGTATTTT.

This clone occurred a few times. The J gene is TRBJ1-2, the V gene TRBV6-1, with D perhaps matching TRBD1 (5 bases). Germline CDR1 and CDR2: MNHNS and SASEGT. The germline V and J ends were trimmed by 1 base and 6 bases, with 12 bases remaining between them. This CDR3 has 14 amino acids. As DNA, the CDR3 is TGTGCCAGCAGTGAAGGGTTCGGGGGGGATGGCTACACCTTC. Its translation is CASSEGFGGDGYTF.

The chain links TRBV19 to TRBJ2-7; perhaps TRBD2 as D (5 bases). Germline assignment: CDR1 LNHDA and CDR2 SQIVND (reference sequence). The CDR3 extends over 15 amino acids. V was shortened by 6 bases and J by 0 bases, with 15 bases between the two germline ends. The chain's CDR3 is CASSDSSWSSYEQYF. The CDR3 DNA follows: TGTGCCAGTAGCGATTCTAGCTGGAGCTCCTACGAGCAGTACTTC.

The genes are TRBV20-1 and TRBJ1-1, with a possible D match to TRBD1 (6 bases). Trimming took off 0 bases at V and 11 bases at J, with 10 bases between the two ends. The CDR3 totals 11 residues. Germline V gene lookup returns CDR1 DFQATT and CDR2 SNEGSKA (reference sequence). The CDR3 here is CSARDDGGAFF. DNA of the CDR3: TGCAGTGCTAGAGATGATGGGGGCGCTTTCTTT.

This clone was picked up a small number of times. J is TRBJ1-2 and V is TRBV14, with D tentatively TRBD1 (6 bases). V lost 4 bases to trimming and J lost 8 bases, with 17 bases between them. The germline gives CDR1 SGHDN, CDR2 FVKESK. The CDR3 runs 14 residues. The CDR3 sequence is CASSPLGGGGGYTF. DNA of the CDR3: TGTGCCAGCAGCCCGCTTGGGGGGGGCGGGGGCTACACCTTC.

The CDR3 DNA sequence: TGTGCCAGCGGAGGGACAGGGAGTACCGGGGAGCTGTTTTTT. Translation: CASGGTGSTGELFF. The chain combines TRBV19 with TRBJ2-2; TRBD1 aligns across 9 bases. The CDR3 contains 14 residues. V shed 9 bases, J shed 5 bases, and the junction held 7 bases outside the gene matches. Per germline, CDR1 LNHDA and CDR2 SQIVND (reference sequence).